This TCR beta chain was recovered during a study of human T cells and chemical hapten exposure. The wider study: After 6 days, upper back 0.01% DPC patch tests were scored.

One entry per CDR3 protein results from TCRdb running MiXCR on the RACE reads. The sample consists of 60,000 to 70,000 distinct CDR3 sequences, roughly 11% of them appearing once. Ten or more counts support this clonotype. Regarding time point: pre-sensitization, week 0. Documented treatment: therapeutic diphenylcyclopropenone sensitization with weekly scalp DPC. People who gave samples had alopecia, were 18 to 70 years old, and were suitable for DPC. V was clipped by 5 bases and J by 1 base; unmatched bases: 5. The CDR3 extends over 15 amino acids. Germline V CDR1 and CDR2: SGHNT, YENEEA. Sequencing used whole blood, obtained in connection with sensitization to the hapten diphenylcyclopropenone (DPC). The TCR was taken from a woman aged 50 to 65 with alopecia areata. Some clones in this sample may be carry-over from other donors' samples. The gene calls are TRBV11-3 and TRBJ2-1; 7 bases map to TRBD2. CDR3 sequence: CASSLRAGSYNEQFF. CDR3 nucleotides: TGTGCCAGCAGCCTCCGAGCGGGATCCTACAATGAGCAGTTCTTC. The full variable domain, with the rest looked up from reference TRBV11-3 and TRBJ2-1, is EAGVVQSPRYKIIEKKQPVAFWCNPISGHNTLYWYLQNLGQGPELLIRYENEEAVDDSQLPKDRFSAERLKGVDSTLKIQPAELGDSAVYLCASSLRAGSYNEQFFGPGTRLTVL.